Listed below are T cell receptor beta chains from one sample, sequenced in a study of post-analysis software for immune sequencing data. TCRdb reprocessed the PCR reads via MiXCR and lists one record per CDR3 protein. The repertoire has a few hundred thousand distinct CDR3 sequences, under 55% of them found once; the top ten carry 9% to 13%. Sequenced: blood. The receptors were sampled from a girl aged 5-17 years with multiple sclerosis. Each CDR3 is given with its conserved first and last residue. The D gene is left open where the match is weak. Not all rows give a size; the values are once, few, many and, for expanded clones, a class.

J gene	clone size	D gene	CDR3 length	V gene	CDR3 DNA	CDR3 protein
TRBJ2-7	-	-	15	TRBV20-1	TGCAGTGCTAGAGCCCGACAGGCCAATTGGGGCGAGCAGTACTTC	CSARARQANWGEQYF
TRBJ2-7	-	-	15	TRBV7-9	TGTGCCAGCAGTTGGGGCGACAGCCCCTCCTACGAGCAGTACTTC	CASSWGDSPSYEQYF
TRBJ2-1	-	-	12	TRBV28	TGTGCCAGCAGGCCAAGTAATGGTGAGCAGTTCTTC	CASRPSNGEQFF
TRBJ2-7	-	TRBD2	16	TRBV15	TGTGCCACCAGCAGGCCAGGACTAGCGAAAACCTACGAGCAGTACTTC	CATSRPGLAKTYEQYF
TRBJ2-5	few	TRBD1	14	TRBV7-9	TGTGCCAGCAGCTCGCAACAGGGGGCGCGAGAGCAGTACTTC	CASSSQQGAREQYF
TRBJ1-2	-	-	16	TRBV4-1	TGCACCAGCAGCCAAGCGGTTGGAGAATTACCCTATGGCTACACCTTC	CTSSQAVGELPYGYTF
TRBJ2-3	-	TRBD2	16	TRBV11-2	TGTGCCAGCAGCTTAGCGACTAGCGGAATGACAGATACGCAGTATTTT	CASSLATSGMTDTQYF
TRBJ2-2	few	TRBD1	15	TRBV28	TGTGCCAGCAGTTTAGGACAGGGGCACACCGGGGAGCTGTTTTTT	CASSLGQGHTGELFF
TRBJ1-2	few	-	13	TRBV3-1	TGTGCCAGCAGCCAAGAAGGAGGCTATGGCTACACCTTC	CASSQEGGYGYTF
TRBJ1-4	-	-	16	TRBV28	TGTGCCAGCAGTCCAGGGCTTCAAGGGCCTAATGAAAAACTGTTTTTT	CASSPGLQGPNEKLFF
TRBJ1-2	-	TRBD1	16	TRBV11-2	TGTGCCAGCAGCTTCCCGCCTCGGGGACAGGGCTCTGGCTACACCTTC	CASSFPPRGQGSGYTF
TRBJ2-3	few	-	15	TRBV4-2	TGTGCCAGCAGCCCCCCCGGGGCGAGCACAGATACGCAGTATTTT	CASSPPGASTDTQYF
TRBJ2-3	once	TRBD2	15	TRBV20-1	TGCAGTGCTAGAGATCCAGCGGGAGGCCCAGATACGCAGTATTTT	CSARDPAGGPDTQYF
TRBJ2-1	-	-	16	TRBV28	TGTGCCAGCAGTTTTCTTGAGGCTAAGGTGTACAATGAGCAGTTCTTC	CASSFLEAKVYNEQFF
TRBJ2-1	-	TRBD2	17	TRBV7-3	TGTGCCAGCAGCCCCCTGGGAGACGGGGGAGGGCCAAATGAGCAGTTCTTC	CASSPLGDGGGPNEQFF
TRBJ2-3	-	TRBD2	15	TRBV10-3	TGTGCCATCCTCTCCGGGACTAGCAAGTCAGATACGCAGTATTTT	CAILSGTSKSDTQYF
TRBJ2-2	-	TRBD1	15	TRBV20-1	TGCAGTGCTACCTTCCAGGGGGCTGACACCGGGGAGCTGTTTTTT	CSATFQGADTGELFF
TRBJ2-3	-	-	15	TRBV5-1	TGCGCCAGCAGCTTGGCGGGAGATAGGACAGATACGCAGTATTTT	CASSLAGDRTDTQYF
TRBJ1-1	few	TRBD1	15	TRBV7-2	TGTGCCAGCAGCTTAGAGGGGAGACAGGGCACTGAAGCTTTCTTT	CASSLEGRQGTEAFF
TRBJ2-1	-	TRBD2	14	TRBV12-3/TRBV12-4	TGTGCCAGCAGTCCCGGGACTAGAAACAATGAGCAGTTCTTC	CASSPGTRNNEQFF
TRBJ1-2	-	-	14	TRBV4-2	TGTGCCAGCAGCCAAGAAGGGGCGAACTATGGCTACACCTTC	CASSQEGANYGYTF
TRBJ2-1	-	-	12	TRBV29-1	TGCAGCGTTGGTCCTAGGGGCAATGAGCAGTTCTTC	CSVGPRGNEQFF
TRBJ2-6	few	-	15	TRBV2	TGTGCCAGCAGTGTGTGGGACGCTGGGGCCAACGTCCTGACTTTC	CASSVWDAGANVLTF
TRBJ2-5	-	-	15	TRBV5-1	TGCGCCAGCAGCCCGTTACGGTCGGTGAAGGAGACCCAGTACTTC	CASSPLRSVKETQYF
TRBJ2-1	few	-	13	TRBV29-1	TGCAGCGTTGTCGCTCTAGTGGGCAATGAGCAGTTCTTC	CSVVALVGNEQFF
TRBJ2-5	few	TRBD2	16	TRBV10-3	TGTGCCATCAGTGAGCCGGGACTAGCGGACAAAGAGACCCAGTACTTC	CAISEPGLADKETQYF
TRBJ1-2	-	-	13	TRBV29-1	TGCAGCGTTGAAAGCAGCTCTAACTATGGCTACACCTTC	CSVESSSNYGYTF
TRBJ1-6	-	-	13	TRBV9	TGTGCCAGCAGCCCCCGCGGTTTCTCACCCCTCCACTTT	CASSPRGFSPLHF
TRBJ1-1	-	TRBD1	13	TRBV12-3/TRBV12-4	TGTGCCAGCAGGGGGACAGGGGCGCAAGAAGCTTTCTTT	CASRGTGAQEAFF
TRBJ2-1	-	-	14	TRBV7-2	TGTGCCAGCAGCTTACGAGGCGGGCCCAATGAGCAGTTCTTC	CASSLRGGPNEQFF
TRBJ1-2	-	TRBD1	14	TRBV27	TGTGCCAGCAGTCGGGACAGGGGGCGCGGTGGCTACACCTTC	CASSRDRGRGGYTF
TRBJ1-1	-	-	13	TRBV7-8	TGTGCCAGCAGCGGCAGGGTTGGCACTGAAGCTTTCTTT	CASSGRVGTEAFF
TRBJ1-3	-	TRBD1	15	TRBV6-1	TGTGCCTGCTCCGTGGACAGGGTTTTTGGAAACACCATATATTTT	CACSVDRVFGNTIYF
TRBJ2-5	few	-	14	TRBV7-2	TGTGCCAGCAGCTTACCCACGAACCAAGAGACCCAGTACTTC	CASSLPTNQETQYF
TRBJ2-7	-	-	16	TRBV28	TGTGCCAGCAGTTTGATCCCAGGACGGAGCTCCTACGAGCAGTACTTC	CASSLIPGRSSYEQYF
TRBJ2-1	-	TRBD2	16	TRBV5-1	TGCGCCAGCAGCTTGGAAGGGACTAGCGGGAGCAATGAGCAGTTCTTC	CASSLEGTSGSNEQFF
TRBJ2-1	-	TRBD2	16	TRBV7-9	TGTGCCAGCAGCTCGGTTAGCGGGAGCCTCAACAATGAGCAGTTCTTC	CASSSVSGSLNNEQFF
TRBJ2-3	-	-	14	TRBV7-3	TGTGCCAGCAGCCGCAGCGGCTACACAGATACGCAGTATTTT	CASSRSGYTDTQYF
TRBJ2-7	-	-	15	TRBV27	TGTGCCAGCAGTTCCTACGGGACCTCCTCCTACGAGCAGTACTTC	CASSSYGTSSYEQYF
TRBJ1-2	-	-	13	TRBV12-3/TRBV12-4	TGTGCCAGCAGTTTTGGGGGGCTGGGAGGCTACACCTTC	CASSFGGLGGYTF
TRBJ2-5	few	TRBD2	19	TRBV20-1	TGCAGTGCCCAGAACCCTGAGACTAGCGGGAGGCCCGGGCAAGAGACCCAGTACTTC	CSAQNPETSGRPGQETQYF
TRBJ2-1	-	TRBD2	16	TRBV7-6	TGTGCCAGCAGCTTAGAGGCTAGCGGGAACGACAATGAGCAGTTCTTC	CASSLEASGNDNEQFF
TRBJ1-5	once	TRBD1	14	TRBV20-1	TGCAGTGCTAGTGTGGACAGGCGAAATCAGCCCCAGCATTTT	CSASVDRRNQPQHF
TRBJ2-7	few	-	16	TRBV7-2	TGTGCCAGCAGCTTAGGGGGAGGGGGTTCCTACAATGAGCAGTACTTC	CASSLGGGGSYNEQYF
TRBJ1-1	-	-	16	TRBV20-1	TGCAGTGCTGCGAATCCCCGGGACGGGGTGAACACTGAAGCTTTCTTT	CSAANPRDGVNTEAFF
TRBJ1-4	once	-	14	TRBV7-2	TGTGCCAGCAGCTTTCCCGCAACTAATGAAAAACTGTTTTTT	CASSFPATNEKLFF
TRBJ2-7	once	-	17	TRBV29-1	TGCAGCGTTGGGGGGCTTGGGTCTACGATAGACCCCTACGAGCAGTACTTC	CSVGGLGSTIDPYEQYF
TRBJ2-3	-	TRBD1	17	TRBV12-3/TRBV12-4	TGTGCCAGCAGTCCTATCCGGGACAGGGGGCGGACAGATACGCAGTATTTT	CASSPIRDRGRTDTQYF
TRBJ1-5	-	-	13	TRBV15	TGTGCCACCAGCAAGGGGGGAAATCAGCCCCAGCATTTT	CATSKGGNQPQHF
TRBJ2-4	-	-	15	TRBV30	TGTGCCTGGAGTCAGGACGGCGGACGTAAAAACATTCAGTACTTC	CAWSQDGGRKNIQYF
TRBJ1-1	few	-	13	TRBV12-3/TRBV12-4	TGTGCCAGCAGTTTAGCAGGGTACACTGAAGCTTTCTTT	CASSLAGYTEAFF
TRBJ2-1	-	TRBD1	18	TRBV7-4	TGTGCCAGCAGCTTAGGACAGGGGGCGTCTAAATCCTACAATGAGCAGTTCTTC	CASSLGQGASKSYNEQFF